A selection of T cell receptor beta chains follows, all from one sample in a study of T cell repertoires in cytomegalovirus infection. TCRdb passed the reads through MiXCR, listing each CDR3 protein once. Of around 770,000 distinct CDR3 sequences in the sample, almost 30% were seen once. The antigens these receptors bind are not known. The sample consisted of cultured CD8+ T cells from PBMCs, taken from culture after CMV antigen stimulation. These receptors were obtained from a human donor in good health (CMV status not recorded). Some clones in this sample may be carry-over from other donors' samples. The CDR3 runs from the conserved cysteine through the conserved F or W. A D gene is named only where the DNA matches it firmly. The size entry is marked missing in some rows and otherwise reads once, few, many or a size class.

V gene	J gene	clone size	D gene	CDR3 length	CDR3 DNA	CDR3 protein
TRBV7-6	TRBJ1-1	few	-	14	TGTGCCAGCAGCCCAAACGCTAGACAGGACGAAGCTTTCTTT	CASSPNARQDEAFF
TRBV27	TRBJ1-4	-	-	15	TGTGCCAGCAGTCCGCACATTTACCTTAATGAAAAACTGTTTTTT	CASSPHIYLNEKLFF
TRBV4-1	TRBJ2-2	few	TRBD2	16	TGCGCCAGCAGCCCCCTGGGTGAGCGGGGCACCGGGGAGCTGTTTTTT	CASSPLGERGTGELFF
TRBV2	TRBJ1-2	-	-	12	TGTGCCAGCAGTGAATGGAGCGGTGGCTACACCTTC	CASSEWSGGYTF
TRBV24-1	TRBJ2-1	-	TRBD1	13	TGTGCCACCAGCAGACAGGGTATCCATGAGCAGTTCTTC	CATSRQGIHEQFF
TRBV10-3	TRBJ1-3	few	TRBD1	17	TGTGCCATCAGCTGGACGTCGACAGGGAACTCTGGAAACACCATATATTTT	CAISWTSTGNSGNTIYF
TRBV10-1	TRBJ2-5	-	-	13	TGCGCCAGCAGTGACAAGGGATCGGAGACCCAGTACTTC	CASSDKGSETQYF
TRBV7-6	TRBJ1-5	few	TRBD1	15	TGTGCCAGCAGCTTCTCCGGGACAGGGCTCCAGCCCCAGCATTTT	CASSFSGTGLQPQHF
TRBV12-3/TRBV12-4	TRBJ1-1	-	-	12	TGTGCCAGCACCCTTGGCCAAACCGGAGCTTTCTTT	CASTLGQTGAFF
TRBV20-1	TRBJ2-2	-	-	13	TGCAGTGCTAGAGGCCAGGCTACCGGGGAGCTGTTTTTT	CSARGQATGELFF
TRBV7-6	TRBJ2-2	-	TRBD2	17	TGTGCTAGCAGCTCGGGACTAGCGGGGGGGCCCCCCGGGGAGCTGTTTTTT	CASSSGLAGGPPGELFF
TRBV12-3/TRBV12-4	TRBJ1-5	few	-	16	TGTGCCAGCAGCCCCCTTAGGTGGGGCGATGCTCAGCCCCAGCATTTT	CASSPLRWGDAQPQHF
TRBV15	TRBJ1-4	many	TRBD1	15	TGTGCCACCAGCGACGGACAGGGAGCTAATGAAAAACTGTTTTTT	CATSDGQGANEKLFF
TRBV12-3/TRBV12-4	TRBJ1-4	many	-	12	TGTGCCAGCAGTTTCGGGGCGGAAAAACTGTTTTTT	CASSFGAEKLFF
TRBV2	TRBJ2-1	once	TRBD2	18	TGTGCCAGCAGTGAAGCCCGACTAGCGGGGGGGACCTACAATGAGCAGTTCTTC	CASSEARLAGGTYNEQFF
TRBV7-8	TRBJ1-1	many	-	16	TGTGCCAGCAGCCCGGCCTGGGGAATAAGGAACACTGAAGCTTTCTTT	CASSPAWGIRNTEAFF
TRBV2	TRBJ1-2	few	-	13	TGTGCCAGCAGTGACAGGGAGTTTTATGGCTACACCTTC	CASSDREFYGYTF
TRBV9	TRBJ2-3	-	TRBD1	13	TGTGCCACCCGGGACAGGTACACAGATACGCAGTATTTT	CATRDRYTDTQYF
TRBV14	TRBJ2-2	few	TRBD2	18	TGTGCCAGCAGCCAATCGGGACTAGCGGGGGTCTACACCGGGGAGCTGTTTTTT	CASSQSGLAGVYTGELFF
TRBV28	TRBJ1-4	many	-	18	TGTGCCAGCAGTCGCATCCGCCAGGGGTTTCGAACTAATGAAAAACTGTTTTTT	CASSRIRQGFRTNEKLFF
TRBV19	TRBJ2-1	-	-	14	TGTGCCAGTAGTGTCGCGGTACGCTACAATGAGCAGTTCTTC	CASSVAVRYNEQFF
TRBV5-4	TRBJ2-5	-	-	12	TGTGCCAGCAGCACAGGTGGGGAGACCCAGTACTTC	CASSTGGETQYF
TRBV27	TRBJ1-3	-	-	17	TGTGCCAGCAGTTTAGATCAGCCTTCTTCTAATGGAAACACCATATATTTT	CASSLDQPSSNGNTIYF
TRBV14	TRBJ1-6	few	TRBD1	18	TGTGCCAGCAGCCAAGATCGGTACAGGGGGTCGAGCTATTCACCCCTCCACTTT	CASSQDRYRGSSYSPLHF
TRBV4-3	TRBJ1-1	-	-	14	TGCGCCAGCAGCCAAGATTCAACGAACACTGAAGCTTTCTTT	CASSQDSTNTEAFF
TRBV27	TRBJ1-2	-	-	14	TGTGCCAGCAGTTTAGTCCAATCTAACTATGGCTACACCTTC	CASSLVQSNYGYTF
TRBV6-5	TRBJ2-7	-	-	15	TGTGCCAGCAGTTATTCCACAGGGTCAGCCTACGAGCAGTACTTC	CASSYSTGSAYEQYF
TRBV27	TRBJ2-2	few	-	19	TGTGCCAGCAGTTTTTTGGGACCCCCCGGGGACACGAACACCGGGGAGCTGTTTTTT	CASSFLGPPGDTNTGELFF